Following are 19 T cell receptor beta chains from one sample sequenced in a study of graft-versus-host responses after intestinal transplantation (dated by TCRdb to the early 2020s). These TCRs' antigens remain unknown. The time point tag for this specimen amounts to: cells obtained before transplantation from donor or recipient. Library method: the immunoSEQ multiplex PCR assay. Held by TCRdb, this immuneACCESS table contains in-frame sequences only and omits some clones. Under half of the omission traces to an unresolved V gene where checked; the cause of the rest is unknown. The sample table records about 93,000 clones; 90% to 95% of these occur just once. The leading ten clones occupy 0.45% to 0.6% of the sample. The starting material was unstimulated CD8+ T cells sorted from spleen or lymph node cells, obtained before intestinal transplant. The source of these receptors is a human donor who received an intestinal transplant.

The V gene is TRBV19, the J gene TRBJ2-2; TRBD2 matches 9 bases. V shed 3 bases, J shed 5 bases, and the junction held 7 bases outside the gene matches. Germline V gives CDR1 LNHDA, CDR2 SQIVND (reference sequence). The CDR3 is 16 residues long. The CDR3 DNA follows: TGTGCCAGTAGTATGGGCGGGGGGGCACTTACCGGGGAGCTGTTTTTT. Translation: CASSMGGGALTGELFF.

The CDR3 is CASSLEGGENTGELFF. Here the CDR3 DNA reads TGTGCCAGCAGCTTAGAAGGGGGCGAAAACACCGGGGAGCTGTTTTTT. The chain carries TRBV7-6 and TRBJ2-2, with 7 positions matching TRBD1. V lost 1 base, J lost 2 bases, and 4 bases stayed unmatched. Germline loops: CDR1 SGHVS, CDR2 FNYEAQ. This CDR3 contains 16 residues.

CDR3: CASRLTGADTQYF. CDR3 DNA sequence: TGCGCCAGCAGACTCACAGGGGCAGATACGCAGTATTTT. The chain recombines TRBV10-1 with TRBJ2-3; TRBD1 agrees at 7 bases. CDR1 WNHNN and CDR2 SYGVQD come from the germline V gene (reference sequence). V was pared by 6 bases and J by 4 bases, with 4 bases of the junction left unmatched. The CDR3 contains 13 residues.

CDR3 DNA: TGTGCCAGCAGCTTAGGCCGGTATGGCTACACCTTC. Its protein product is CASSLGRYGYTF. The chain couples TRBV7-2 to TRBJ1-2, with D unclear. V was pared by 1 base and J by 5 bases, with 5 bases between. Looked up from germline, CDR1 is SGHTA and CDR2 is FQGNSA. The CDR3 covers 12 residues.

This sequence joins TRBV6-6 and TRBJ1-1, with 8 bases matching TRBD1. The CDR3 spans 16 residues. After removal of 5 bases from V and 6 bases from J, the junction contained 14 bases not matched to a gene. Germline lookup yields CDR1 MNHNY and CDR2 SVGAGI (reference sequence). CDR3 amino acids: CASSPRDRIESPEAFF. CDR3 DNA: TGTGCCAGCAGTCCTCGGGACAGGATTGAAAGCCCTGAAGCTTTCTTT.

A remark on this clone: This CDR3 is also generated by other DNA sequences in the sample. The chain carries TRBV2 and TRBJ2-7; TRBD1 aligns across 7 bases. This CDR3 is built from 15 residues. The germline V gene has CDR1 SNHLY and CDR2 FYNNEI. Trimming removed 4 bases from V and 5 bases from J; junction bases left unmatched: 11. The CDR3 protein is CASSASTGVPHEQYF. The CDR3, as DNA: TGTGCCAGCAGTGCCTCAACAGGGGTACCCCACGAGCAGTACTTC.

The rearrangement joins TRBV4-1 to TRBJ1-2, with D possibly TRBD1 on 5 matching bases. The CDR3 has 16 residues. Trimming removed 4 bases at V and 1 base at J, with 16 bases between. Germline V gene lookup returns CDR1 MGHRA and CDR2 YSYEKL. CDR3 nucleotide sequence: TGCGCCAGCAGCCTGGAGCCAGGGCAATATAACTATGGCTACACCTTC. Encoded protein: CASSLEPGQYNYGYTF.

The chain recombines TRBV10-3 with TRBJ1-3; 8 positions agree with TRBD1. Germline trimming cut 8 bases from V and 3 bases from J; bases unmatched to any gene: 6. Looked up from germline, CDR1 is ENHRY and CDR2 is SYGVKD. The CDR3 spans 14 residues. The CDR3 region has the DNA TGTGCCATCTCCAGGGGGCGCATTGGAAACACCATATATTTT. Translated: CAISRGRIGNTIYF.

This chain links TRBV7-9 with TRBJ2-5; 8 bases are a match to TRBD1. Germline V gene lookup returns CDR1 SEHNR and CDR2 FQNEAQ (reference sequence). Unmatched junction bases numbered 9, after V lost 5 bases and J lost 4 bases. The CDR3 loop spans 15 amino acids. The chain's CDR3 is CASSPQGASLETQYF. The CDR3 nucleotides read TGTGCCAGCAGCCCCCAGGGGGCCTCTTTAGAGACCCAGTACTTC.

This chain uses TRBV7-9 with TRBJ2-7; TRBD2 matches 8 bases. CDR1 is SEHNR and CDR2 is FQNEAQ in the germline V gene (reference sequence). This CDR3 is 15 amino acids long. V trimming: 1 base; J trimming: 2 bases; junction bases outside the gene matches: 4. This CDR3 reads CASSLETSVAYEQYF. The CDR3 nucleotides read TGTGCCAGCAGCTTAGAGACTAGCGTGGCCTACGAGCAGTACTTC.

V usage is TRBV5-1 and J usage is TRBJ2-1; weak D call: TRBD1 (6 bases). Germline V gives CDR1 SGHRS, CDR2 YFSETQ. This CDR3 has 15 amino acids. Trimming cost V 9 bases and J 6 bases, with 22 bases left between them. CDR3 DNA: TGCGCCACTAGACAGGAGATTCAAATGGGCAATGAGCAGTTCTTC. This codes for CATRQEIQMGNEQFF.

The chain couples TRBV5-4 to TRBJ1-6; TRBD1 aligns across 9 bases. Germline CDR1 SGHNT, CDR2 YYREEE (reference sequence). Trimming removed 1 base from V and 10 bases from J; junction bases left unmatched: 12. The CDR3 covers 17 residues. CDR3 in DNA: TGTGCCAGCAGCTTGATTTCAGTGATGGGACAGGGATCACCCCTCCACTTT. The encoded protein is CASSLISVMGQGSPLHF.

The gene calls are TRBV27 and TRBJ2-1; 7 bases agree with TRBD2. From germline, CDR1 is MNHEY and CDR2 SMNVEV (reference sequence). The CDR3 consists of 13 residues. Germline trimming cut 6 bases from V and 12 bases from J; bases unmatched to any gene: 11. The CDR3 loop is CASSNLGTTVQFF. CDR3 in DNA: TGTGCCAGCAGCAACCTCGGGACTACGGTGCAGTTCTTC.

V is TRBV4-1 and J is TRBJ1-1; a possible D gene is TRBD1 (5 bases). Germline CDR1 MGHRA, CDR2 YSYEKL. The CDR3 covers 16 residues. The V gene lost 0 bases and the J gene lost 3 bases, with 14 bases spanning the gap. The CDR3 protein is CASSQEGGDLDTEAFF. The CDR3 nucleotides read TGCGCCAGCAGCCAAGAGGGCGGGGACCTAGACACTGAAGCTTTCTTT.

CDR3 sequence reads: CASSEAGSYNEQFF. CDR3 nucleotides: TGCGCCAGCAGTGAGGCGGGCTCCTACAATGAGCAGTTCTTC. This chain joins TRBV10-1 and TRBJ2-1; D might be TRBD2 (5 bases). Trimming removed 2 bases from V and 0 bases from J, with 5 bases in between. From germline, CDR1 is WNHNN and CDR2 SYGVQD (reference sequence). This CDR3 is 14 amino acids long.

This clone was seen only once. The chain uses TRBV15 and TRBJ2-3; 8 bases are a match to TRBD2. The CDR3 is made up of 14 amino acids. V lost 6 bases, J lost 0 bases, and 2 bases stayed unmatched. Germline assignment: CDR1 LNHNV and CDR2 YYDKDF (reference sequence). CDR3 in DNA: TGTGCCACCAGGCTAGCGGGTAGCACAGATACGCAGTATTTT. Residues: CATRLAGSTDTQYF.

The rearrangement uses TRBV13 and TRBJ2-7; weak D call: TRBD1 (5 bases). Trimming left V 4 bases short and J 2 bases short, with 12 bases between. CDR3 size: 14 residues. Germline CDR1 PRHDT, CDR2 FYEKMQ (reference sequence). The CDR3 protein is CASSYRDSTYEQYF. In nucleotides, the CDR3 is TGTGCCAGCAGCTACCGAGACAGCACCTACGAGCAGTACTTC.

The chain is built from TRBV7-8 and TRBJ2-6, with 8 bases lining up with TRBD2. The germline CDR1 and CDR2 sequences are SGHVS and FQNEAQ. J was trimmed by 3 bases and V by 1 base; bases with no gene match: 5. The CDR3 totals 17 residues. The DNA of the CDR3 is TGTGCCAGCAGCTTAGGGACTAGCTACTATGGGGCCAACGTCCTGACTTTC. Its protein is CASSLGTSYYGANVLTF.

The chain joins TRBV4-1 to TRBJ2-1; 11 bases agree with TRBD1. V shed 5 bases and J 2 bases; nucleotides not matched to a gene: 5. Per the germline V gene, CDR1 is MGHRA and CDR2 is YSYEKL. There are 16 residues in the CDR3. CDR3 in amino acids: CASSADRGLTYNEQFF. DNA for the CDR3: TGCGCCAGCAGCGCGGACAGGGGGCTGACCTACAATGAGCAGTTCTTC.